This entry describes one TCR beta chain. What it binds is unknown. The data originate from a study of CD8 T cells in ankylosing spondylitis. CDR1 is SQVTM and CDR2 is ANQGSEA in the germline V gene. Deletions cut 3 bases from V and 2 bases from J, with 8 bases between. This CDR3 spans 12 amino acids. 5'-RACE, quantitative and with molecular barcodes, yielded the TCR beta libraries. From the 5' RACE reads, TCRdb called clonotypes with MiXCR, one entry per CDR3 protein. The data show 350,000 or so distinct CDR3 sequences, roughly 8% seen once. Overall study results and limits: Within matched ankylosing spondylitis synovial fluid, disease-linked clones were reportedly significantly enriched. One TCR beta motif, made up of about 8 highly homologous variants, appeared characteristic of ankylosing spondylitis blood.

This receptor was obtained from a male donor with ankylosing spondylitis. The source material was blood, either unsorted or a sorted T cell fraction (not recorded which). The chain recombines TRBV29-1 with TRBJ2-7; unclear D gene. For the CDR3, the DNA is TGCAGCGTTGAGGGAAAAACCTACGAGCAGTACTTC. The encoded protein is CSVEGKTYEQYF.